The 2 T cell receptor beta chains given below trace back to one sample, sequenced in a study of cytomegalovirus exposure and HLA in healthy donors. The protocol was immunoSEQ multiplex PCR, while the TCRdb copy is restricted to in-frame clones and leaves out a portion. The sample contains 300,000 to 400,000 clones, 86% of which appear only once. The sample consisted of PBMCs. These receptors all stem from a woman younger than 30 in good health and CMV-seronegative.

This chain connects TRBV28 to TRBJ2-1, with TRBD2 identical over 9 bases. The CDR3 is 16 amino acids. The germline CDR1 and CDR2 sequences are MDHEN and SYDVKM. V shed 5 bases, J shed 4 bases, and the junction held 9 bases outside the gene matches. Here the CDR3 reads CASSTIAGARYNEQFF. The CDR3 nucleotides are TGTGCCAGCAGTACCATAGCGGGAGCGCGTTACAATGAGCAGTTCTTC.

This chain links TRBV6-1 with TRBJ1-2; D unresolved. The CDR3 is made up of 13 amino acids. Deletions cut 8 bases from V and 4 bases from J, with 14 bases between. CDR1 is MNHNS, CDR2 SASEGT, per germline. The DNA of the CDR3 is TGTGCCAGCTCTCCTACGGTTATCTATGGCTACACCTTC. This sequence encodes CASSPTVIYGYTF.